This T cell receptor (beta chain) was sequenced during a study of spatial heterogeneity in lung cancer. About the study: Counts of TCR transcripts in tumor regions tracked strongly with a T cell module score that came from matched bulk RNA-seq. Study results and caveats: One measure, the expanded intratumoral alpha and beta TCR count, tracked tumor mutation counts.

The time point is: sample taken at primary tumor resection. Germline V gene data show CDR1 as DFQATT and CDR2 as SNEGSKA (reference sequence). Deletions cut 1 base from V and 2 bases from J, with 10 bases between. The CDR3 runs to 14 residues. By share, this clonotype counts as medium-sized (0.01 to 0.1%). Its antigen remains unknown. One entry per CDR3 protein results from TCRdb running MiXCR on the 5' RACE reads. The top ten clones hold around 24% of a sample with about 27,000 distinct CDR3 sequences, roughly 7.1% of them seen once. The material was lung tumor tissue, obtained at surgery. The sequence came from a male donor with early-stage non-small cell lung cancer. The rearrangement links TRBV20-1 to TRBJ2-3; D is perhaps TRBD1 (5 bases). CDR3 loop: CSARAGRATDTQYF. The CDR3 DNA sequence: TGCAGTGCTAGAGCCGGCAGGGCCACAGATACGCAGTATTTT.